These 19 T cell receptor beta chains came from one sample sequenced in a study of T cells in Graves' hyperthyroidism and ophthalmopathy. Amplified TCR beta CDR3 regions derived from RNA transcripts. First-round RT-PCR of the TCR CDR3 relied on the HTBI primer set. Via MiXCR, TCRdb re-called the multiplex PCR reads, giving one row per CDR3 protein. The sample lists about 560,000 distinct CDR3 sequences, 12% to 15% occurring once. Sequencing was done on a sample of blood. The origin of the receptors is a woman in her forties with Graves' hyperthyroidism.

This clonotype was observed many times. The rearrangement links TRBV27 to TRBJ2-1, with TRBD2 matching 14 bases. Germline CDR1 and CDR2: MNHEY and SMNVEV (reference sequence). The CDR3 sequence is 19 residues long. The junction had 11 bases not matched to a gene; V was cut back by 0 bases and J by 7 bases. CDR3 bases: TGTGCCAGCAGTTTATCGGGACTAGCGGGAGTATTGATATGGAATGAGCAGTTCTTC. This gives the protein CASSLSGLAGVLIWNEQFF.

This clonotype has just a few counts. The chain recombines TRBV20-1 with TRBJ2-3; D is undetermined. This CDR3 has 12 residues. V shed 5 bases and J shed 4 bases, with 10 bases lying between them. Per the germline V gene, CDR1 is DFQATT and CDR2 is SNEGSKA (reference sequence). This CDR3 is CSAVTIPDTQYF. In DNA form, the CDR3 reads TGCAGTGCTGTGACAATCCCAGATACGCAGTATTTT.

The sample holds many counts of this clonotype. The rearrangement uses TRBV24-1 and TRBJ2-2, with D possibly matching TRBD1 (6 bases). V lost 4 bases and J 5 bases, leaving 13 bases between the germline ends. There are 15 residues in the CDR3. Per germline, CDR1 KGHDR and CDR2 SFDVKD. The chain's CDR3 is CATSEPGQPTGELFF. DNA of the CDR3: TGTGCCACCAGTGAGCCCGGACAGCCTACCGGGGAGCTGTTTTTT.

V is TRBV20-1 and J is TRBJ2-5, with 13 bases fitting TRBD2. This CDR3 is 16 amino acids long. V lost 3 bases, J lost 2 bases, and 6 bases stayed unmatched. Germline V gene data show CDR1 as DFQATT and CDR2 as SNEGSKA (reference sequence). CDR3 nucleotide sequence: TGCAGTGCTAGGGGGGGACTAGCGGGGATTCAAGAGACCCAGTACTTC. This gives the protein CSARGGLAGIQETQYF.

The rearrangement links TRBV28 to TRBJ1-4, with unresolved D. This CDR3 comprises 11 residues. V was pared by 5 bases and J by 6 bases, with 4 bases between. CDR1 is MDHEN and CDR2 is SYDVKM in the germline V gene. The CDR3 DNA sequence: TGTGCCAGCAGTCCCCATGAAAAACTGTTTTTT. Amino acid sequence: CASSPHEKLFF.

To note about this clonotype: A read error may explain this, as a much larger clone is one base away. The V and J genes are TRBV2 and TRBJ2-3; 11 nucleotides match TRBD2. The CDR3 runs 14 residues. The V gene end was trimmed by 7 bases and the J gene end by 7 bases; junction bases not matched to a gene: 7. The germline V gene has CDR1 SNHLY and CDR2 FYNNEI. The CDR3, as DNA: TGTGCCAGCAATAGCGGGAGGGCCGAAAATACGCAGTATTTT. It codes for CASNSGRAENTQYF.

Ten or more counts support this clonotype. The chain combines TRBV18 with TRBJ2-7; 9 positions match TRBD2. Germline assignment: CDR1 KGHSH and CDR2 LQKENI. The V segment lost 1 base and the J segment 0 bases; nucleotides outside the gene matches: 4. This CDR3 has 16 amino acids. CDR3: CASSPRLADTSYEQYF. The CDR3 DNA reads as TGTGCCAGCTCACCACGACTAGCGGACACCTCCTACGAGCAGTACTTC.

This clonotype has more than one count but fewer than ten. The V and J genes are TRBV19 and TRBJ1-4; D remains unclear. CDR1 is LNHDA and CDR2 is SQIVND in the germline V gene (reference sequence). V was clipped by 8 bases and J by 2 bases, with 12 bases between them. The CDR3 spans 14 residues. CDR3 in amino acids: CASLSGPTNEKLFF. Written as DNA, the CDR3 is TGTGCCAGTTTGAGCGGGCCGACTAATGAAAAACTGTTTTTT. Variable domain in full (rest from reference TRBV19 and TRBJ1-4): DGGITQSPKYLFRKEGQNVTLSCEQNLNHDAMYWYRQDPGQGLRLIYYSQIVNDFQKGDIAEGYSVSREKKESFPLTVTSAQKNPTAFYLCASLSGPTNEKLFFGSGTQLSVL.

This clonotype was counted ten times or more. The J gene is TRBJ1-2, the V gene TRBV3-1, with 7 bases that match TRBD1. V shed 1 base, J shed 8 bases, and the junction held 10 bases outside the gene matches. Per germline, CDR1 LGHDT and CDR2 YNNKEL (reference sequence). This CDR3 is built from 15 residues. The CDR3 protein is CASSQGSRGRGGYTF. CDR3 bases: TGTGCCAGCAGCCAAGGGTCGAGGGGGCGCGGGGGCTACACCTTC.

As DNA, the CDR3 is TGCGCCAGCAGCTCAACAGGGGGCCTCGGGTACGAGCAGTACTTC. Its translation is CASSSTGGLGYEQYF. The chain employs TRBV5-1 and TRBJ2-7; TRBD1 matches at 9 bases. Germline CDR1 SGHRS, CDR2 YFSETQ. The ends lost 3 bases at V and 4 bases at J; junction bases unmatched: 8. CDR3 length: 15 amino acids.

This clonotype was seen many times. The J gene is TRBJ2-3, the V gene TRBV5-1; TRBD2 matches at 10 bases. The CDR3 consists of 16 residues. V lost 3 bases, J lost 3 bases, and 7 bases stayed unmatched. Germline lookup yields CDR1 SGHRS and CDR2 YFSETQ. The CDR3 here is CASSSPSGSGTDTQYF. The CDR3 DNA reads as TGCGCCAGCAGCTCCCCTAGCGGGAGTGGGACAGATACGCAGTATTTT.

J is TRBJ2-7 and V is TRBV12-3 or TRBV12-4; D is perhaps TRBD1 (5 bases). The CDR3 length is 13 residues. V was shortened by 3 bases and J by 3 bases, with 9 bases between the two germline ends. The CDR3 protein is CASSLDTGYEQYF. The CDR3 DNA sequence: TGTGCCAGCAGTTTGGACACAGGCTACGAGCAGTACTTC.

This clonotype was picked up many times. This chain connects TRBV12-3 or TRBV12-4 to TRBJ2-7; tentatively, D is TRBD1 (5 bases). The CDR3 consists of 15 residues. The V gene lost 1 base and the J gene lost 5 bases, with 15 bases spanning the gap. CDR3 nucleotide sequence: TGTGCCAGCAGTTTAGTGGAACAGGCCTTCAACGAGCAGTACTTC. Translating gives CASSLVEQAFNEQYF.

The genes are TRBV11-2 and TRBJ1-6; 7 bases fit TRBD1. J was trimmed by 10 bases and V by 3 bases; bases with no gene match: 9. Germline values: CDR1 SGHAT, CDR2 FQNNGV. This CDR3 is built from 15 residues. The CDR3 protein is CASSFGLGGRSPLHF. The CDR3 DNA follows: TGTGCCAGCAGCTTTGGGTTAGGGGGCAGGTCACCCCTCCACTTT. The full variable domain, its missing parts supplied by reference TRBV11-2 and TRBJ1-6, is EAGVAQSPRYKIIEKRQSVAFWCNPISGHATLYWYQQILGQGPKLLIQFQNNGVVDDSQLPKDRFSAERLKGVDSTLKIQPAKLEDSAVYLCASSFGLGGRSPLHFGNGTRLTVT.

This clonotype was seen only a few times. The genes are TRBV6-1 and TRBJ2-7, with D perhaps assigned TRBD1 or TRBD2 (5 bases each). Germline CDR1 is MNHNS and CDR2 is SASEGT. V lost 0 bases, J lost 6 bases, and 9 bases lay in between. The CDR3 loop spans 13 amino acids. The CDR3 nucleotides are TGTGCCAGCAGTGAAGCGTATGGGGGCGAGCAGTACTTC. This codes for CASSEAYGGEQYF.

This clonotype was found many times. V and J are TRBV12-3 or TRBV12-4 and TRBJ2-1, with a possible D match to TRBD2 (6 bases). CDR3 length: 15 residues. Between the trimmed V and J ends, which lost 8 bases and 6 bases, there was a span of 20 bases. CDR3 in DNA: TGTGCCAGCGCTCCCGGGACTCAATTTTTCAATGAGCAGTTCTTC. As protein: CASAPGTQFFNEQFF.

The sample holds a few counts of this clonotype. The J gene is TRBJ2-2, the V gene TRBV20-1; 9 bases match TRBD1. The CDR3 is 14 amino acids. With 6 bases clipped from V and 4 bases from J, the junction kept 6 bases outside the gene matches. Looked up from germline, CDR1 is DFQATT and CDR2 is SNEGSKA (reference sequence). For the CDR3, the DNA is TGCAGTGCAACGACAGGGGGAGGCACCGGGGAGCTGTTTTTT. This translates into CSATTGGGTGELFF.

The rearrangement links TRBV9 to TRBJ2-1; TRBD1 might be the D (6 bases). The CDR3 is made up of 16 amino acids. CDR1 and CDR2 (germline): SGDLS, YYNGEE. Trimming cost V 3 bases and J 1 base, with 14 bases left between them. CDR3 bases: TGTGCCAGCAGCGCCGAAGGCCAGGGGTCCTACAATGAGCAGTTCTTC. Its translation: CASSAEGQGSYNEQFF.

This clonotype occurred many times. The chain employs TRBV30 and TRBJ2-7; possible D gene TRBD1, 6 bases. V lost 3 bases to trimming and J lost 8 bases, with 20 bases between them. The CDR3 is made up of 14 amino acids. Germline V gene sequence: CDR1 GTSNPN, CDR2 SVGIG (reference sequence). Written as DNA, the CDR3 is TGTGCCTGGAGGGGGGCAGGGGAAGGTGTCAAGCAGTACTTC. Translated, it gives CAWRGAGEGVKQYF.